Each of the 10 T cell receptor beta chains below was sequenced from the same sample in a study of shared clonotypes between healthy human individuals. The table came from immunoSEQ multiplex PCR; TCRdb's copy has only in-frame clones and leaves some out. This table holds a few million clones, approximately 94% found once. Sequencing was performed on naive CD4+ T cells sorted from blood. Subset noted: CD45RA+ positively selected. The receptors were gathered from a man aged 18-30 years in good health.

For this clone: Within the sample, other DNA sequences also encode this same CDR3. This chain joins TRBV4-1 and TRBJ1-5; D gene unclear. Germline loops: CDR1 MGHRA, CDR2 YSYEKL. The CDR3 sequence is 15 residues long. Trimming removed 1 base from V and 2 bases from J, with 9 bases in between. The DNA of the CDR3 is TGCGCCAGCAGCCAAGGTGCAGGCGGCAATCAGCCCCAGCATTTT. Its protein product is CASSQGAGGNQPQHF.

The gene calls are TRBV19 and TRBJ1-5; D gene uncertain. V dropped 5 bases and J dropped 0 bases, with 8 bases sitting between them. Germline lookup yields CDR1 LNHDA and CDR2 SQIVND (reference sequence). The CDR3 loop spans 14 amino acids. CDR3 sequence: CASSWLGSNQPQHF. For the CDR3, the DNA is TGTGCCAGTAGTTGGCTAGGTAGCAATCAGCCCCAGCATTTT.

The chain carries TRBV5-6 and TRBJ2-7, with 8 bases fitting TRBD1. Germline lookup yields CDR1 SGHDT and CDR2 YYEEEE. This CDR3 is built from 15 residues. The trim removed 4 bases at V and 0 bases at J, leaving 6 bases unmatched. CDR3 sequence (DNA): TGTGCCAGCAGCCTGACAGGGGTCAGCTCCTACGAGCAGTACTTC. Amino acids: CASSLTGVSSYEQYF.

The J gene is TRBJ1-1, the V gene TRBV25-1; D uncertain. The CDR3 length is 15 residues. CDR1 is MGHDK and CDR2 is SYGVNS in the germline V gene. Trimming removed 3 bases at V and 1 base at J, with 12 bases between. The DNA of the CDR3 is TGTGCCAGCAGTGAGTGGGGTGGTAAGAACACTGAAGCTTTCTTT. Protein: CASSEWGGKNTEAFF.

The V call is TRBV5-4, the J call TRBJ2-3; TRBD2 matches at 13 bases. Germline V gene lookup returns CDR1 SGHNT and CDR2 YYREEE (reference sequence). V shed 1 base and J 5 bases; nucleotides not matched to a gene: 10. This CDR3 is 18 amino acids long. The DNA for the CDR3 is TGTGCCAGCAGCTTGTCCACTACTAGCGGGGGGGCCGGAGATACGCAGTATTTT. Protein sequence: CASSLSTTSGGAGDTQYF.

The J gene is TRBJ2-3, the V gene TRBV10-3; 7 nucleotides align to TRBD2. Per germline, CDR1 ENHRY and CDR2 SYGVKD. This CDR3 is built from 15 residues. Unmatched junction bases numbered 6, after V lost 6 bases and J lost 0 bases. In DNA form, the CDR3 reads TGTGCCATCAGCGGGATTAGCGGGAGCACAGATACGCAGTATTTT. Protein sequence: CAISGISGSTDTQYF.

A word on this clone: The CDR3 carries no conserved terminal phenylalanine or tryptophan, so it likely arises from a read error. It is unclear where the CDR3 begins or ends on the DNA, so no DNA is shown, and the CDR3 is as TCRdb lists it. The rearrangement joins TRBV5-1 to TRBJ2-7; the D segment call TRBD1 is taken from the table without a DNA check. The germline V gene encodes CDR1 SGHRS and CDR2 YFSETQ. The CDR3 comprises 13 residues, both ends counted. CDR3 sequence: CASSRWGTGVPYL.

The chain recombines TRBV15 with TRBJ2-7; perhaps TRBD1 as D (5 bases). The length of the CDR3 is 15 residues. Trimming removed 0 bases from V and 9 bases from J, with 18 bases in between. Germline V CDR1 and CDR2: LNHNV, YYDKDF (reference sequence). The CDR3 spells CATSRDFQVGARQYF. DNA for the CDR3: TGTGCCACCAGCAGAGATTTTCAAGTTGGGGCTCGGCAGTACTTC.

This chain uses TRBV14 with TRBJ1-1; no firm D call. Germline loops: CDR1 SGHDN, CDR2 FVKESK. V lost 0 bases, J lost 13 bases, and 18 bases lay in between. This CDR3 is 14 amino acids long. The CDR3 nucleotides are TGTGCCAGCAGCCAAGAGCTCGCAGGCGGTCCCCGTTTCTTT. This translates into CASSQELAGGPRFF.

Comments on this clone: This specimen includes other DNA sequences encoding the same CDR3. V gene TRBV10-2 combines with J gene TRBJ2-7; 8 nucleotides align to TRBD2. The CDR3 contains 17 residues. V gave up 2 bases and J gave up 4 bases; unmatched junction bases: 13. Germline V gene lookup returns CDR1 WSHSY and CDR2 SAAADI. The CDR3 region is CASSEGGSRLAPYEQYF. The CDR3 nucleotides read TGCGCCAGCAGTGAGGGGGGGTCTCGACTAGCGCCGTACGAGCAGTACTTC.